Reported below is one T cell receptor (beta chain). The data originate from a study of brain T cells in children with intractable seizures. TCRdb keeps only in-frame clones here, not all; method: immunoSEQ multiplex PCR. The sample consists of roughly 80,000 clones, about 93% of them appearing once. The sequence came from a boy in the first two years of life with tuberous sclerosis and intractable seizures. Here the sequenced sample was peripheral blood, taken at surgery.

The CDR3 DNA sequence: TGTGCCAGCAGCCGATGGGAGGGATATGGCTACACCTTC. It yields the protein CASSRWEGYGYTF. V gene TRBV3-1 (or the pseudogene TRBV3-2) combines with J gene TRBJ1-2, with no clear D. From germline, CDR1 is LGHDT and CDR2 YNNKEL (reference sequence). Trimming removed 4 bases from V and 5 bases from J, with 11 bases in between. This CDR3 contains 13 residues.